This TCR beta chain was sequenced in a study of blood T cell repertoires in COVID-19. The assay was immunoSEQ multiplex PCR, and TCRdb's table has in-frame clones only and misses some. The sample has more than 200,000 clones; approximately 80% are singletons. Per the germline V gene, CDR1 is SNHLY and CDR2 is FYNNEI. J was trimmed by 5 bases and V by 5 bases; bases with no gene match: 4. The CDR3 spans 14 residues. The chain employs TRBV2 and TRBJ2-5; 11 bases map to TRBD1. Sequencing was done on a sample of PBMCs or T cells enriched from blood (not recorded which). This TCR derives from a man between 25 and 39 years old with acute COVID-19. The CDR3 spells CASSFGQGAETQYF. The CDR3, as DNA: TGTGCCAGCAGTTTTGGACAGGGGGCCGAGACCCAGTACTTC.